This T cell receptor (beta chain) came from a study of T cell responses to AZD1222 COVID-19 vaccine. Overall study findings and caveats: Donors were mostly white British, more females; clonal diversity possibly underestimated.

For this clone: The antigen is not known.

The table came from immunoSEQ multiplex PCR; TCRdb's copy has only in-frame clones and leaves some out. The repertoire has around 120,000 clones, around 96% of them found once; the top ten carry roughly 2%. Sequencing used peripheral blood, obtained on day 0 of AZD1222 vaccination. The receptor was derived from an adult in good health.

The DNA of the CDR3 is TGTGCCAGCAGCCCGGGGTATGGACCGGGAAAGAACACTGAAGCTTTCTTT. It translates to CASSPGYGPGKNTEAFF. The rearrangement uses TRBV14 and TRBJ1-1; unclear D gene. The CDR3 is made up of 17 amino acids. CDR1 SGHDN and CDR2 FVKESK come from the germline V gene. The V end was cut by 4 bases, the J end by 1 base, with 19 bases between.